What follows are 14 T cell receptor beta chains derived from one specimen sequenced in a study of cytomegalovirus exposure and HLA in healthy donors. PCR employed 60 Vbeta and 13 Jbeta primers. Clones were read by immunoSEQ multiplex PCR, and TCRdb kept only the in-frame ones, dropping some. The repertoire holds about 130,000 clones, with 65% to 80% as singletons. The sequenced sample was PBMCs. The receptors come from a woman aged 40 to 50 in good health and CMV-seronegative.

V is TRBV5-1 and J is TRBJ2-5; D remains ambiguous. The germline gives CDR1 SGHRS, CDR2 YFSETQ. Trimming left V 0 bases short and J 5 bases short, with 8 bases between. This CDR3 is 13 amino acids long. The CDR3 region is CASSLDTTETQYF. The CDR3 DNA reads as TGCGCCAGCAGCTTGGACACCACCGAGACCCAGTACTTC.

The genes are TRBV19 and TRBJ2-3; 9 nucleotides line up with TRBD2. The CDR3 consists of 17 residues. V lost 1 base and J lost 2; bases outside the gene matches: 7. From germline, CDR1 is LNHDA and CDR2 SQIVND (reference sequence). CDR3: CASSIVTSGDITDTQYF. DNA for the CDR3: TGTGCCAGTAGTATAGTGACTAGCGGAGATATCACAGATACGCAGTATTTT.

The CDR3 DNA follows: TGCGCCAGCAGCATTAGCGGGGGGGCCTTCACAGATACGCAGTATTTT. It translates to CASSISGGAFTDTQYF. The chain combines TRBV5-1 with TRBJ2-3, with 11 bases matching TRBD2. Per the germline V gene, CDR1 is SGHRS and CDR2 is YFSETQ. CDR3 length equals 16 residues. V dropped 4 bases and J dropped 2; count of bases not matched to a gene: 6.

The chain combines TRBV28 with TRBJ2-5; 9 nucleotides align to TRBD2. The CDR3 is 17 residues long. The germline CDR1 and CDR2 sequences are MDHEN and SYDVKM. The ends lost 6 bases at V and 4 bases at J; junction bases unmatched: 15. The CDR3 sequence: CASSHRWGRGGRETQYF. CDR3 bases: TGTGCCAGCAGCCACCGATGGGGGCGGGGGGGCAGAGAGACCCAGTACTTC.

The V and J genes are TRBV2 and TRBJ1-3, with D unresolved. CDR3 length: 14 amino acids. Trimming cost V 3 bases and J 0 bases, with 6 bases left between them. From germline, CDR1 is SNHLY and CDR2 FYNNEI. The CDR3 protein is CASSDESSGNTIYF. The CDR3 DNA reads as TGTGCCAGCAGTGATGAGAGCTCTGGAAACACCATATATTTT.

The chain carries TRBV5-1 and TRBJ2-3, with 10 bases identical to TRBD1. Trimming removed 3 bases from V and 4 bases from J; junction bases left unmatched: 5. The CDR3 extends over 15 amino acids. Germline lookup yields CDR1 SGHRS and CDR2 YFSETQ. The CDR3 region has the DNA TGCGCCAGCAGCTCCAGGACAGGGGGAGCAGATACGCAGTATTTT. Protein product: CASSSRTGGADTQYF.

J is TRBJ2-2 and V is TRBV6-6, with TRBD1 identical over 8 bases. V trimming: 5 bases; J trimming: 8 bases; junction bases outside the gene matches: 4. CDR3 length: 13 amino acids. Per germline, CDR1 MNHNY and CDR2 SVGAGI (reference sequence). The CDR3 bases are TGTGCCAGCAGTGGACAGGGCAGGGGGGAGCTGTTTTTT. Amino acids: CASSGQGRGELFF.

This chain links TRBV7-3 with TRBJ2-5; 9 positions match TRBD2. With 3 bases clipped from V and 5 bases from J, the junction kept 1 base outside the gene matches. Germline CDR1 and CDR2: SGHTA and FQGTGA. The CDR3 extends over 13 amino acids. The CDR3 is CASSFAGGETQYF. CDR3 DNA: TGTGCCAGCAGCTTTGCGGGAGGGGAGACCCAGTACTTC.

The chain joins TRBV6-5 to TRBJ2-1; TRBD2 aligns across 7 bases. The CDR3 loop spans 14 amino acids. V was clipped by 6 bases and J by 2 bases; unmatched bases: 4. From germline, CDR1 is MNHEY and CDR2 SVGAGI. This CDR3 reads CASSPRGTYNEQFF. CDR3 bases: TGTGCCAGCAGCCCGCGGGGGACCTACAATGAGCAGTTCTTC.

The gene calls are TRBV29-1 and TRBJ2-6; tentatively, D is TRBD2 (7 bases). Per the germline V gene, CDR1 is SQVTM and CDR2 is ANQGSEA. Trimming took off 3 bases at V and 2 bases at J, with 23 bases between the two ends. The CDR3 extends over 19 amino acids. CDR3 loop: CSVDGSSGEGGPGANVLTF. The CDR3 DNA sequence: TGCAGCGTTGATGGGAGTTCAGGGGAGGGAGGGCCTGGGGCCAACGTCCTGACTTTC.

This clone was counted between two and nine times. The rearrangement joins TRBV7-2 to TRBJ2-7, with 9 bases that match TRBD1. J lost 4 bases, V lost 0 bases, and 4 bases had no gene match. CDR3 size: 15 residues. Germline V gene lookup returns CDR1 SGHTA and CDR2 FQGNSA. The CDR3 reads CASSLAEGTGYEQYF. The CDR3, as DNA: TGTGCCAGCAGCTTAGCGGAAGGGACAGGGTACGAGCAGTACTTC.

The chain employs TRBV6-5 and TRBJ1-2; D is possibly TRBD1 (5 bases). V lost 0 bases, J lost 4 bases, and 9 bases lay in between. Looked up from germline, CDR1 is MNHEY and CDR2 is SVGAGI. The CDR3 length is 14 residues. The CDR3 is CASSYSYRSYGYTF. The CDR3, as DNA: TGTGCCAGCAGTTACTCGTACAGGAGCTATGGCTACACCTTC.

The gene calls are TRBV9 and TRBJ2-2; TRBD2 aligns across 10 bases. The CDR3 extends over 17 amino acids. After removal of 3 bases from V and 4 bases from J, the junction contained 9 bases not matched to a gene. Germline V CDR1 and CDR2: SGDLS, YYNGEE. The CDR3 bases are TGTGCCAGCAGCGAGCCCTCTAGCGGGGGAGGCACCGGGGAGCTGTTTTTT. This gives the protein CASSEPSSGGGTGELFF.

The rearrangement uses TRBV5-4 and TRBJ2-3; D may be TRBD2 (5 bases). This CDR3 has 15 residues. V lost 2 bases and J 6 bases, leaving 16 bases between the germline ends. From germline, CDR1 is SGHNT and CDR2 YYREEE (reference sequence). CDR3 sequence: CASSLRSGFGDTQYF. Written as DNA, the CDR3 is TGTGCCAGCAGCTTAAGGTCGGGGTTTGGGGATACGCAGTATTTT.